Below, 4 T cell receptor beta chains from the same sample are listed, as sequenced in a study of graft-versus-host responses after intestinal transplantation. The antigens of these receptors remain unknown. The table came from immunoSEQ multiplex PCR; TCRdb's copy has only in-frame clones and leaves some out. Found here are around 110,000 clones, roughly 89% of them singletons; the top ten hold less than 0.85%. The source was unstimulated CD4+ T cells sorted from spleen or lymph node cells, collected before transplant. Source of these receptors: a human donor who was the organ donor for an intestinal transplant.

The rearrangement joins TRBV5-6 to TRBJ2-7; tentatively, D is TRBD1 (6 bases). This CDR3 comprises 13 residues. Trimming pared 0 bases from V and 3 bases from J, leaving 7 bases between. CDR1 SGHDT and CDR2 YYEEEE come from the germline V gene. CDR3 sequence: CASSLDRVYEQYF. As DNA, the CDR3 is TGTGCCAGCAGCTTGGACAGGGTCTACGAGCAGTACTTC.

J is TRBJ2-4 and V is TRBV6-1; 7 nucleotides line up with TRBD1. The junction had 6 bases not matched to a gene; V was cut back by 1 base and J by 3 bases. The CDR3 runs to 16 residues. Germline lookup yields CDR1 MNHNS and CDR2 SASEGT. The CDR3 bases are TGTGCCAGCAGTGAAGATGAAGGGGGCAGCAAAAACATTCAGTACTTC. Translating it yields CASSEDEGGSKNIQYF.

This clone was detected only once. The chain joins TRBV4-1 to TRBJ2-3, with TRBD2 matching over 7 bases. CDR1 MGHRA and CDR2 YSYEKL come from the germline V gene. This CDR3 has 16 amino acids. Trimming removed 4 bases from V and 0 bases from J; junction bases left unmatched: 7. DNA for the CDR3: TGCGCCAGCAGCCGCAACCTAGCGGCTAGCACAGATACGCAGTATTTT. The encoded protein is CASSRNLAASTDTQYF.

This chain connects TRBV10-2 to TRBJ1-1; D gene uncertain. Germline assignment: CDR1 WSHSY and CDR2 SAAADI. There are 14 residues in the CDR3. Trimming removed 4 bases at V and 6 bases at J, with 15 bases between. CDR3 bases: TGCGCCAGCAGTGCTGAGTCTTTAGGCGCTGAAGCTTTCTTT. Protein sequence: CASSAESLGAEAFF.